This is a list of T cell receptor beta chains from one sample in a study of T cell repertoires in cytomegalovirus infection. Their antigens remain unidentified. Each CDR3 protein gets one entry after TCRdb re-called the reads with MiXCR. The sample carries about 740,000 distinct CDR3 sequences, around 35% recorded once. The sequenced sample was cultured PBMCs, obtained from culture after CMV antigen stimulation. These receptors were obtained from a human donor in good health (CMV status not recorded). Some clones in this sample may be carry-over from other donors' samples. The CDR3 runs from the conserved cysteine through the conserved F or W. Fields, in order: CDR3 DNA, CDR3 protein, J gene, D gene, clone size, V gene. The D gene is left open where the match is weak. Size values are once, few and many counts, or a class for expanded clones, and some rows have none.

TGTGCCAGCAGCAGATCCGGGACAGGGGGGTACGAGCAGTACTTC	CASSRSGTGGYEQYF	TRBJ2-7	TRBD1	NA	TRBV5-6
TGTGCCAGCAGGCGGGGGCTTGGGGCCAACGTCCTGACTTTC	CASRRGLGANVLTF	TRBJ2-6	NA	few	TRBV6-5
TGTGCCAGCAGCTCGCCTGGACAGGCTACAGATCAGCCCCAGCATTTT	CASSSPGQATDQPQHF	TRBJ1-5	TRBD1	NA	TRBV7-9
TGTGCCAGCACCCCCTGGGATGAGCAGTTCTTC	CASTPWDEQFF	TRBJ2-1	NA	few	TRBV7-6
TGTGCCAGCAGCTTAGACAGCACAGATACGCAGTATTTT	CASSLDSTDTQYF	TRBJ2-3	NA	many	TRBV7-2
TGTGCCAGCAGTCCACGGACTGAACGCGTAAACGATAAGCAGTTCTTC	CASSPRTERVNDKQFF	TRBJ2-1	NA	NA	TRBV6-1
TGTGCCAGCAGGCACAAGGGTACCGGGACAGGGACTTCACCCCTCCACTTT	CASRHKGTGTGTSPLHF	TRBJ1-6	TRBD1	NA	TRBV6-5
TGTGCCAGCAGCCCGGACAGGGGGTGGGACACTGAAGCTTTCTTT	CASSPDRGWDTEAFF	TRBJ1-1	TRBD1	few	TRBV6-2/TRBV6-3
TGTGCCAGCAGCGTAACCCCTGGACAGGGGCTTCACTATGGCTACACCTTC	CASSVTPGQGLHYGYTF	TRBJ1-2	TRBD1	NA	TRBV9
TGTGCCATCAGTGACGGCTCAGACATGAACACTGAAGCTTTCTTT	CAISDGSDMNTEAFF	TRBJ1-1	NA	NA	TRBV10-3
TGTGCCAGTACCAGGAGCGGGGACTACAATGAGCAGTTCTTC	CASTRSGDYNEQFF	TRBJ2-1	TRBD2	NA	TRBV19
TGTGCCAGCAGCGGACGGAGTGTGAGCACAGATACGCAGTATTTT	CASSGRSVSTDTQYF	TRBJ2-3	NA	NA	TRBV4-2
TGTGCCAGCGCCGGCCACAGGGGTCAGCCCCAGCATTTT	CASAGHRGQPQHF	TRBJ1-5	TRBD1	NA	TRBV12-3/TRBV12-4
TGCAGTGCTAGATCTGGGCTCTCCTACAATGAGCAGTTCTTC	CSARSGLSYNEQFF	TRBJ2-1	NA	few	TRBV20-1
TGTGCCAGCAGCCTCTCGCCGGGGACTAGCGGAACTCAGTACTTC	CASSLSPGTSGTQYF	TRBJ2-7	TRBD2	NA	TRBV12-3/TRBV12-4
TGTGCCAGCCAAGCAGTAGGCGAGACCCAGTACTTC	CASQAVGETQYF	TRBJ2-5	NA	NA	TRBV6-2/TRBV6-3
TGTGCCAGCAGCTTTTACGGGACCTCCTCCTACGAGCAGTACTTC	CASSFYGTSSYEQYF	TRBJ2-7	NA	many	TRBV7-2
TGTGCCAGCAGTTTAGAGCGTGGGGGAGGACAGGGTTATCAGCCCCAGCATTTT	CASSLERGGGQGYQPQHF	TRBJ1-5	TRBD1	NA	TRBV12-3/TRBV12-4
TGCGCCAGCAGCCAAGATTCGGACACCATATATTTT	CASSQDSDTIYF	TRBJ1-3	NA	NA	TRBV4-1
TGTGCCAGCAAAGGAGGCGGGAGGGGTCAGCCCCAGCATTTT	CASKGGGRGQPQHF	TRBJ1-5	NA	few	TRBV25-1
TGTGCCAGTAGCCCCCCACAGCGGAGTTATAGCAATCAGCCCCAGCATTTT	CASSPPQRSYSNQPQHF	TRBJ1-5	NA	NA	TRBV19
TGTGCCAGCAGCTTAGGGACTAGCGGGAGTCCGTTCTTC	CASSLGTSGSPFF	TRBJ2-1	TRBD2	NA	TRBV7-2
TGCAGTGCTCCACCAGAGACTAGCGGGAGGATTGAGCAGTACTTC	CSAPPETSGRIEQYF	TRBJ2-7	TRBD2	few	TRBV20-1
TGTGCCAGCAGCTTGGCTACGGCAGGGGATAATTCACCCCTCCACTTT	CASSLATAGDNSPLHF	TRBJ1-6	NA	NA	TRBV5-4
TGCAGCGTCCCAGGGGTAAACTACGAGCAGTACTTC	CSVPGVNYEQYF	TRBJ2-7	NA	NA	TRBV20-1
TGCAGTGCTAAGACAGGGAACACTGAAGCTTTCTTT	CSAKTGNTEAFF	TRBJ1-1	NA	NA	TRBV20-1
TGTGCCAGCAGCTTGCGGGAAGAGCAGTTCTTC	CASSLREEQFF	TRBJ2-1	NA	few	TRBV7-8
TGTGCCAGCAGCTCTCGACTAGCCGACGAGCAGTACTTC	CASSSRLADEQYF	TRBJ2-7	TRBD2	few	TRBV7-6
TGTGCCAGCAGTTTAGGGCACTCCAAAAACATTCAGTACTTC	CASSLGHSKNIQYF	TRBJ2-4	NA	NA	TRBV28
TGTGCCAGCAGTTTAAGGGGACAGCGGAATTCACCCCTCCACTTT	CASSLRGQRNSPLHF	TRBJ1-6	TRBD1	few	TRBV12-3/TRBV12-4
TGTGCCAGCAGCTTAGCTGGCCTAGCAAGCGCAGATACGCAGTATTTT	CASSLAGLASADTQYF	TRBJ2-3	NA	few	TRBV7-2
TGTGCCAGTAGTATGCCCGGAACCGGGGAGCTGTTTTTT	CASSMPGTGELFF	TRBJ2-2	NA	few	TRBV19
TGTGCCAGCAGGGGGGGGGGGAACACCGGGGAGCTGTTTTTT	CASRGGGNTGELFF	TRBJ2-2	TRBD2	few	TRBV7-2
TGTGCCAGCAGCTCGGACATGAGCTTATATTCACCCCTCCACTTT	CASSSDMSLYSPLHF	TRBJ1-6	NA	NA	TRBV7-9
TGTGCCAGCAGCTTACACCCGGGCCGTGCGGGGCAGTACTTC	CASSLHPGRAGQYF	TRBJ2-7	NA	few	TRBV11-2
TGTGCCAGCAGCTTAGGACTTTGGGTTGAGCAGTTCTTC	CASSLGLWVEQFF	TRBJ2-1	NA	many	TRBV7-2
TGTGCCAGCAGCACTAGCGGGAGGGCCTACGAGCAGTACTTC	CASSTSGRAYEQYF	TRBJ2-7	TRBD2	many	TRBV7-2
TGTGCCAGCAGCCCCAGGGGACAGTACACAGATACGCAGTATTTT	CASSPRGQYTDTQYF	TRBJ2-3	TRBD1	NA	TRBV28
TGTGCCAGTAAGCGCAGGGGCACGGACTATGGCTACACCTTC	CASKRRGTDYGYTF	TRBJ1-2	NA	NA	TRBV19
TGTGCCACCAGCGCGGGGGTAGACTACGAGCAGTACTTC	CATSAGVDYEQYF	TRBJ2-7	TRBD2	NA	TRBV15
TGCAGTGCTAGAAGAGATGCGGCGGGGAATGAGCAGTTCTTC	CSARRDAAGNEQFF	TRBJ2-1	NA	NA	TRBV20-1
TGTGCCAGCAGCTTAGATTGGGGCGGGGGGGACAATGAGCAGTTCTTC	CASSLDWGGGDNEQFF	TRBJ2-1	TRBD2	NA	TRBV7-2
TGTGCCAGCAGCTTAGCGCGGGCCCTCGGCACAGATACGCAGTATTTT	CASSLARALGTDTQYF	TRBJ2-3	NA	many	TRBV7-2
TGTGCCAGCAGCTTATCTGGAAACGTCCTGACTTTC	CASSLSGNVLTF	TRBJ2-6	NA	NA	TRBV7-2
TGTGCCAGCAGTTACTCGAGGTATGAGCAGTTCTTC	CASSYSRYEQFF	TRBJ2-1	NA	NA	TRBV6-6
TGCAGTGCTCTACACGGGGGACTCGGCGGCACCATATATTTT	CSALHGGLGGTIYF	TRBJ1-3	NA	NA	TRBV20-1
TGTGCCAGCAGCTTAGCAAGGGGGCCCGGCACAGATACGCAGTATTTT	CASSLARGPGTDTQYF	TRBJ2-3	TRBD1	NA	TRBV11-2
TGTGCCAGCGGACAGGCCGATACGCAGTATTTT	CASGQADTQYF	TRBJ2-3	TRBD1	few	TRBV6-1
TGTGCCAGCACAAGGTCTGGAAACACCATATATTTT	CASTRSGNTIYF	TRBJ1-3	NA	many	TRBV12-3/TRBV12-4
TGTGCCAGCAGCTTAGTACTAGTATACGAGCAGTACTTC	CASSLVLVYEQYF	TRBJ2-7	NA	NA	TRBV7-8
TGTGCCAGCAGCTACGACGGATACAATGAACTCTTCTTC	CASSYDGYNELFF	TRBJ2-1	NA	NA	TRBV7-9
TGTGCCAGCAGCGCCTCTAGCGGGGGGTCATACAATGAGCAGTTCTTC	CASSASSGGSYNEQFF	TRBJ2-1	TRBD2	NA	TRBV9
TGTGCCAGTAGTCGGACAGGGGAAGCAGGCAATCAGCCCCAGCATTTT	CASSRTGEAGNQPQHF	TRBJ1-5	TRBD1	NA	TRBV19
TGCGCCAGCACCGGGGGACTAGCGGGGGAACATGAGCAGTTCTTC	CASTGGLAGEHEQFF	TRBJ2-1	TRBD2	NA	TRBV5-1
TGTGCCAGCAGCTTAGTATTGGGCCAGCAAGAGACCCAGTACTTC	CASSLVLGQQETQYF	TRBJ2-5	NA	NA	TRBV7-6
TGTGCCACCAGCAGGACTGAGGGCATTCAGTACTTC	CATSRTEGIQYF	TRBJ2-4	NA	many	TRBV15
TGTGCCAGCAGTTACGAGACTAGCGGGAGTCGGTATACGCAGTATTTT	CASSYETSGSRYTQYF	TRBJ2-3	TRBD2	NA	TRBV6-6
TGTGCCAGCAATAAAAGGGGGGCAGGGAAAGAGACCCAGTACTTC	CASNKRGAGKETQYF	TRBJ2-5	NA	NA	TRBV6-1
TGTGCCAGCAGCCCCTTCCTAGCGGGAGGCCGCAATGAGCAGTTCTTC	CASSPFLAGGRNEQFF	TRBJ2-1	TRBD2	NA	TRBV7-2